Listed here are 6 T cell receptor beta chains from one sample, sequenced in a study of a mutant IDH1 vaccine in newly diagnosed glioma. Noted time point: baseline, week 1 (first vaccination visit). As for treatment: pre-vaccination baseline after standard-of-care therapy. The data were produced by immunoSEQ multiplex PCR, yet TCRdb's version contains in-frame clones alone and is incomplete. The sample includes about 69,000 clones, 80% to 90% of them seen just once. This sample comprised PBMCs, obtained from a glioma patient treated with radiotherapy, temozolomide or both. Every receptor here comes from a man in his thirties or forties with glioma.

This chain connects TRBV6-1 to TRBJ1-2, with 7 bases that match TRBD1. Germline V lookup: CDR1 MNHNS, CDR2 SASEGT. V was clipped by 8 bases and J by 4 bases; unmatched bases: 10. The length of the CDR3 is 14 residues. In nucleotides, the CDR3 is TGTGCCAGCCAAGGGGGCCGTAACTTCTATGGCTACACCTTC. As protein: CASQGGRNFYGYTF.

This clone was picked up a small number of times. The chain couples TRBV7-6 to TRBJ1-4, with D hard to call. Germline CDR1 is SGHVS and CDR2 is FNYEAQ. The V and J ends lost 5 bases and 0 bases respectively, with 10 bases between them. The CDR3 loop spans 15 amino acids. The CDR3 region is CASSDTSATNEKLFF. As DNA, the CDR3 is TGTGCCAGCAGCGATACTTCTGCAACTAATGAAAAACTGTTTTTT.

This chain joins TRBV11-2 and TRBJ1-1; 9 nucleotides agree with TRBD1. This CDR3 has 13 amino acids. Germline CDR1 SGHAT, CDR2 FQNNGV. The ends lost 6 bases at V and 11 bases at J; junction bases unmatched: 10. The CDR3 is CASRRTGEPSAFF. The DNA of the CDR3 is TGTGCCAGCAGAAGGACAGGGGAACCTTCGGCTTTCTTT.

This sequence joins TRBV6-5 and TRBJ1-4; tentatively, D is TRBD1 (5 bases). The CDR3 spans 15 residues. Germline CDR1 is MNHEY and CDR2 is SVGAGI. The ends were cut back, 7 bases at V and 0 bases at J, with 12 bases in the middle. For the CDR3, the DNA is TGTGCCAGCACCGGGGGGGTGTCAACTAATGAAAAACTGTTTTTT. Amino acids: CASTGGVSTNEKLFF.

This chain links TRBV9 with TRBJ2-5; D is perhaps TRBD1 (6 bases). V shed 0 bases and J shed 4 bases, with 19 bases lying between them. Germline loops: CDR1 SGDLS, CDR2 YYNGEE. This CDR3 is 17 amino acids long. The CDR3, as DNA: TGTGCCAGCAGCGTAGAAGCAGGGGTGCTGACGAGAGAGACCCAGTACTTC. Its protein product is CASSVEAGVLTRETQYF.

The rearrangement joins TRBV5-4 to TRBJ2-5; no reliable D call. V lost 1 base to trimming and J lost 2 bases, with 9 bases between them. The length of the CDR3 is 14 residues. Germline lookup yields CDR1 SGHNT and CDR2 YYREEE (reference sequence). CDR3 amino acids: CASSLRAGQETQYF. The CDR3 region has the DNA TGTGCCAGCAGCTTGCGGGCAGGACAAGAGACCCAGTACTTC.